The rows below give T cell receptor beta chains drawn from one sample of a study of identical twins. One entry per CDR3 protein results from TCRdb running MiXCR on the 5' RACE reads. The table lists about 570,000 distinct CDR3 sequences, 9% to 10% of them singletons, with 3% in the top ten. These sequences were also reported in another study, on yellow fever vaccine responses in identical twins.

Sequencing was done on a sample of PBMCs. Receptors were obtained from a young woman in good health. The CDR3 runs from the conserved cysteine through the conserved F or W. D genes are given only for firm matches. Clone size, where shown, is once, few, many, or a class for clones that have expanded.

J gene	V gene	D gene	clone size	CDR3 protein	CDR3 DNA
TRBJ2-6	TRBV6-5	-	-	CASSYTRAGANVLTF	TGTGCCAGCAGTTACACCAGGGCTGGGGCCAACGTCCTGACTTTC
TRBJ2-1	TRBV25-1	-	many	CASSERNEQFF	TGTGCCAGCAGTGAACGTAATGAGCAGTTCTTC
TRBJ2-1	TRBV12-3/TRBV12-4	-	many	CASSLILMNEQFF	TGTGCCAGCAGTTTAATTCTCATGAATGAGCAGTTCTTC
TRBJ1-2	TRBV15	-	many	CATSPGQLYGYTF	TGTGCCACCAGCCCGGGGCAGCTCTATGGCTACACCTTC
TRBJ2-3	TRBV12-3/TRBV12-4	-	many	CASTPQVGVVGTQYF	TGTGCCAGCACCCCTCAGGTAGGGGTGGTTGGTACGCAGTATTTT
TRBJ2-1	TRBV30	TRBD2	-	CAWGILAGVYNEQFF	TGTGCCTGGGGGATTTTGGCGGGAGTTTACAATGAGCAGTTCTTC
TRBJ2-3	TRBV5-1	-	-	CASSLDYSVTDTQYF	TGCGCCAGCAGCTTGGATTACAGTGTCACAGATACGCAGTATTTT
TRBJ2-7	TRBV20-1	-	many	CSARAPGAGEQYF	TGCAGTGCTAGAGCCCCGGGGGCCGGAGAGCAGTACTTC
TRBJ2-5	TRBV18	-	-	CASSPTKETQYF	TGTGCCAGCTCACCAACGAAAGAGACCCAGTACTTC
TRBJ2-1	TRBV20-1	TRBD2	many	CSAPSGGALANEQFF	TGCAGTGCTCCTAGCGGGGGGGCTCTTGCCAATGAGCAGTTCTTC
TRBJ2-1	TRBV4-3	TRBD1	few	CASSQDRTGPGHNEQFF	TGCGCCAGCAGCCAAGATCGGACAGGCCCGGGCCACAATGAGCAGTTCTTC
TRBJ2-1	TRBV20-1	-	few	CSARLAKSYNEQFF	TGCAGTGCTCGCCTAGCGAAATCCTACAATGAGCAGTTCTTC
TRBJ2-2	TRBV5-5	TRBD2	many	CASSLVASGVGGELFF	TGTGCCAGCAGCTTGGTCGCTAGCGGGGTTGGCGGGGAGCTGTTTTTT
TRBJ2-1	TRBV2	-	few	CASTRGKDEQFF	TGTGCCAGCACTCGAGGGAAAGATGAGCAGTTCTTC
TRBJ2-1	TRBV10-3	TRBD1	-	CAISEPGQGANFNNEQFF	TGTGCCATCAGTGAGCCGGGACAGGGGGCCAACTTTAACAATGAGCAGTTCTTC
TRBJ2-2	TRBV5-8	-	few	CASSPDRTHTGELFF	TGTGCCAGCAGCCCCGACAGGACACACACCGGGGAGCTGTTTTTT
TRBJ2-7	TRBV29-1	TRBD1	few	CSVDKQGKQYF	TGCAGCGTGGACAAACAGGGGAAGCAGTACTTC
TRBJ2-7	TRBV12-3/TRBV12-4	-	-	CASSFIPAEQYF	TGTGCCAGCAGTTTTATCCCTGCCGAGCAGTACTTC
TRBJ2-7	TRBV5-1	TRBD1	few	CASRPDRVLSYEQYF	TGCGCCAGCCGTCCTGACAGGGTCCTATCCTACGAGCAGTACTTC
TRBJ1-1	TRBV29-1	TRBD1	many	CSVQGGPSPFEAFF	TGCAGCGTTCAGGGGGGGCCGTCCCCTTTTGAAGCTTTCTTT
TRBJ2-3	TRBV11-2	TRBD2	-	CASSPTSGSVTDTQYF	TGTGCCAGCAGCCCTACTAGCGGGAGTGTCACAGATACGCAGTATTTT
TRBJ2-1	TRBV9	TRBD1	many	CASSVAVGQGRRANEQFF	TGTGCCAGCAGCGTAGCCGTGGGACAGGGGAGGCGGGCCAATGAGCAGTTCTTC
TRBJ2-7	TRBV5-6	TRBD2	many	CASSSLAGGTYEQYF	TGTGCCAGCAGTTCTCTAGCGGGAGGGACCTACGAGCAGTACTTC
TRBJ2-1	TRBV9	-	many	CASSVRETTFYNEQFF	TGTGCCAGCAGCGTACGTGAGACTACATTCTACAATGAGCAGTTCTTC
TRBJ2-7	TRBV7-3	-	-	CASSLTGSSYVEQYF	TGTGCCAGCAGCTTAACGGGCTCTAGCTACGTCGAGCAGTACTTC
TRBJ2-4	TRBV24-1	TRBD1	few	CATSESTGGDIQYF	TGTGCCACCAGTGAGTCGACAGGGGGGGACATTCAGTACTTC
TRBJ1-5	TRBV20-1	-	many	CSARNGPGGQPQHF	TGCAGTGCTAGAAATGGGCCGGGCGGCCAGCCCCAGCATTTT
TRBJ2-5	TRBV12-3/TRBV12-4	TRBD1	many	CASRPRQGQETQYF	TGTGCCAGCAGACCCAGACAGGGACAAGAGACCCAGTACTTC
TRBJ2-3	TRBV7-9	-	few	CASSLDLGSDTQYF	TGTGCCAGCAGCTTAGATCTAGGATCAGATACGCAGTATTTT
TRBJ1-4	TRBV5-1	-	many	CASSRGDAPNEGLFF	TGCGCCAGCAGCCGGGGGGACGCCCCTAATGAGGGACTGTTTTTT
TRBJ1-6	TRBV20-1	-	-	CSAKVGNSPLHF	TGCAGTGCTAAAGTGGGGAATTCACCCCTCCACTTT
TRBJ2-2	TRBV7-8	-	-	CASSFIIAANTGELFF	TGTGCCAGCAGCTTCATAATAGCGGCGAACACCGGGGAGCTGTTTTTT
TRBJ2-7	TRBV7-2	TRBD2	many	CASSSGLAGYEQYF	TGTGCCAGCAGCTCCGGACTAGCGGGGTACGAGCAGTACTTC
TRBJ2-7	TRBV7-2	-	-	CASSLVQVSEQYF	TGTGCCAGCAGCTTGGTACAGGTTTCCGAGCAGTACTTC
TRBJ2-2	TRBV6-1	TRBD1	many	CASRAQGALNTGELFF	TGTGCCAGCAGGGCACAGGGGGCCCTGAACACCGGGGAGCTGTTTTTT
TRBJ2-6	TRBV12-3/TRBV12-4	-	many	CASSFLGANVLTF	TGTGCCAGCAGTTTCCTCGGGGCCAACGTCCTGACTTTC